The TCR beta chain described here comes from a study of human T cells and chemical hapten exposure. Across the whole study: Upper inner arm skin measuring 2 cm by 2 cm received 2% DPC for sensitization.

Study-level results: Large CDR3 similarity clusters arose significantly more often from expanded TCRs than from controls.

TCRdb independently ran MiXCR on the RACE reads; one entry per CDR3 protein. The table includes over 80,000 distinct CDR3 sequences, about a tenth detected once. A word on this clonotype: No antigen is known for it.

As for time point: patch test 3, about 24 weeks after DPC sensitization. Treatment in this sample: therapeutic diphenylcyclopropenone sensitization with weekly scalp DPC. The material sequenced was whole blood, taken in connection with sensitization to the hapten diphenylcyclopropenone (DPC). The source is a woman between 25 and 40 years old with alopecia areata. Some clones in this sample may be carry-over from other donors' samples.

CDR3 bases: TGTGCCACGGAAGTCAATCAGCCCCAGCATTTT. It encodes CATEVNQPQHF. The chain links TRBV15 to TRBJ1-5; D unclear. The V end was cut by 9 bases, the J end by 3 bases, with 6 bases between. The CDR3 loop spans 11 amino acids. Germline assignment: CDR1 LNHNV and CDR2 YYDKDF (reference sequence).